A selection of T cell receptor beta chains follows, all from one sample in a study of cytomegalovirus exposure and HLA in healthy donors. Assay used: immunoSEQ multiplex PCR; TCRdb lists only in-frame clones, some missing. The sample lists about 130,000 clones, approximately 80% occurring once. Sequenced material: PBMCs. These receptors were obtained from a woman aged 40 to 50 in good health and CMV-seronegative. The CDR3 runs from the conserved cysteine through the conserved F or W. A D gene is named only where the DNA matches it firmly. Clone size is shown for a subset of rows, as once, few, many or a class of expanded clone.

TGTGCCTTGCAGGGTCCTCTAAGGGAGCAGTACTTC,CALQGPLREQYF,TRBJ2-7,TRBV30,.,.
TGCGCCAGCAGCCGAGACCCGAGCTGGCAAGAGACCCAGTACTTC,CASSRDPSWQETQYF,TRBJ2-5,TRBV4-1,.,.
TGTGCCAGCAGTTACGACACTCTGGCTAGCCAGTACTTC,CASSYDTLASQYF,TRBJ2-7,TRBV6-6,.,.
TGTGCCAGCAGCAAAGACAGTAGCACAGATACGCAGTATTTT,CASSKDSSTDTQYF,TRBJ2-3,TRBV7-3,.,.
TGTGCCAGCAGCGTAGGGGTTAGCGGGGCCTACGAGCAGTACTTC,CASSVGVSGAYEQYF,TRBJ2-7,TRBV9,TRBD2,.
TGTGCCAGCACCGGGGGGGAGCCAGGTCTTGAAGCTTTCTTT,CASTGGEPGLEAFF,TRBJ1-1,TRBV7-6,.,.
TGTGCCAGTAGTATAGATGGGAGTAGCGGGTACGAGCAGTACTTC,CASSIDGSSGYEQYF,TRBJ2-7,TRBV19,TRBD2,.
TGTGCCAGCAGTGAAGCCGAACCAGCGAACACCGGGGAGCTGTTTTTT,CASSEAEPANTGELFF,TRBJ2-2,TRBV6-1,.,.
TGTGCCAGCAGTTTATCTGGGTCTCCAGGTGCCCCTGAAGCTTTCTTT,CASSLSGSPGAPEAFF,TRBJ1-1,TRBV27,.,.
TGTGCCTGGAAGGCGGCGGACAGGGCTTCCCTCCACTTT,CAWKAADRASLHF,TRBJ1-6,TRBV30,TRBD1,once
TGTGCCAGCACCCCCAGAGGGCCTACTGGAACTGAAGCTTTCTTT,CASTPRGPTGTEAFF,TRBJ1-1,TRBV27,.,.
TGTGCCAGCAGCCCCCGGACTAGCGGGAGGACAGATACGCAGTATTTT,CASSPRTSGRTDTQYF,TRBJ2-3,TRBV9,TRBD2,.
TGTGCCAGCAGTAGGGACGGGAGCTCCTACGAGCAGTACTTC,CASSRDGSSYEQYF,TRBJ2-7,TRBV9,.,.
TGTGCCAGCAGCCCAGGGGATAATTCACCCCTCCACTTT,CASSPGDNSPLHF,TRBJ1-6,TRBV11-2,.,.
TGCGCCAGCAGCTTGGACAGTCAAGAGACCCAGTACTTC,CASSLDSQETQYF,TRBJ2-5,TRBV5-1,.,few
TGTGCCAGCAGTGATTATTCGACAAGAGTAACCCAGTACTTC,CASSDYSTRVTQYF,TRBJ2-5,TRBV6-1,.,.
TGTGCCAGCAGCCTCGACAGAATGACTGAAGCTTTCTTT,CASSLDRMTEAFF,TRBJ1-1,TRBV6-4,.,.
TGCGCCAGCAGCCAGACCTACAGGGGGCTACAAGAGACCCAGTACTTC,CASSQTYRGLQETQYF,TRBJ2-5,TRBV4-1,TRBD1,.
TGCGCCAGCAGCCAAGAAGCCTCGCAAGAGACCCAGTACTTC,CASSQEASQETQYF,TRBJ2-5,TRBV4-1,.,.
TGTGCCAGCAGTGACCGAGGGGGGGGAGATACGCAGTATTTT,CASSDRGGGDTQYF,TRBJ2-3,TRBV6-4,.,.
TGCGCCAGCAGCTTCGGGGACTACGGCAATGAGCAGTTCTTC,CASSFGDYGNEQFF,TRBJ2-1,TRBV5-1,TRBD2,.
TGCGCCAGCAATGGAGGCGGTCTTGGTGGGCAGGCAAAAAATGGCTACACCTTC,CASNGGGLGGQAKNGYTF,TRBJ1-2,TRBV5-1,.,few
TGTGCCAGCAGCTCCGGACAGGTTAAAGAGACCCAGTACTTC,CASSSGQVKETQYF,TRBJ2-5,TRBV7-9,TRBD1,.
TGTGCCAGCTCACCCGGGACAGGTGGTTGGAATCAGCCCCAGCATTTT,CASSPGTGGWNQPQHF,TRBJ1-5,TRBV18,TRBD1,few
TGTGCCAGCAGTTTCCGGGACGCGGGGTGCGAGCAGTACTTC,CASSFRDAGCEQYF,TRBJ2-7,TRBV28,.,.
TGTGCCAGCAGCCCGGCGGATTCCTACGAGCAGTACTTC,CASSPADSYEQYF,TRBJ2-7,TRBV9,.,.
TGTGCCAGCAGTTACGGGGGCAGGGGGGATGAGCAGTTCTTC,CASSYGGRGDEQFF,TRBJ2-1,TRBV27,.,.
TGTGCCAGCAACGGACAGGGGGCTTATAATTCACCCCTCCACTTT,CASNGQGAYNSPLHF,TRBJ1-6,TRBV5-4,TRBD1,.
TGTGCCAGCAGCCCCCCCCGAGGACTAGCGGGAGGCTACGAGCAGTACTTC,CASSPPRGLAGGYEQYF,TRBJ2-7,TRBV7-9,TRBD2,.
TGCGCCAGCAGTGAGTCGGCTAGCGGGACTCGGAATGAGCAGTTCTTC,CASSESASGTRNEQFF,TRBJ2-1,TRBV10-1,TRBD2,.
TGTTCCAGCAGCCCGCCGAGGGACAGGGGAAGAGATACGCAGTATTTT,CSSSPPRDRGRDTQYF,TRBJ2-3,TRBV7-9,TRBD1,.
TGTGCCAGCAGTATCCGGGACAGGGGGCTATGGACTGAAGCTTTCTTT,CASSIRDRGLWTEAFF,TRBJ1-1,TRBV27,TRBD1,.
TGTGCCAGTAGCACAATAGCGGGAGGGGGGGATGAGCAGTTCTTC,CASSTIAGGGDEQFF,TRBJ2-1,TRBV19,TRBD2,.
TGTGCCAGCAGACAAACCGGGACTAGCGGGAGACCCACAGATACGCAGTATTTT,CASRQTGTSGRPTDTQYF,TRBJ2-3,TRBV14,TRBD2,.
TGTGCCAGCAGCTCTATTTCAGGCAGGGAGGGCACTGAAGCTTTCTTT,CASSSISGREGTEAFF,TRBJ1-1,TRBV5-6,.,few
TGTGCCAGCAGGTACAGCCGCGGCCACTCCTACGAGCAGTACTTC,CASRYSRGHSYEQYF,TRBJ2-7,TRBV6-5,.,few
TGTGCCAGCAGTCCCACAGGGTTCTATGGCTACACCTTC,CASSPTGFYGYTF,TRBJ1-2,TRBV27,.,.
TGTGCCAGCAGCCAAGCTAGCTCCTACAATGAGCAGTTCTTC,CASSQASSYNEQFF,TRBJ2-1,TRBV14,.,.
TGTGCCAGCAGCGTAGGAGGAGCTGGGGCCAACGTCCTGACTTTC,CASSVGGAGANVLTF,TRBJ2-6,TRBV9,.,.
TGTGCCAGCAGTTTGTTCGGGACAGGGGACCAAGAGACCCAGTACTTC,CASSLFGTGDQETQYF,TRBJ2-5,TRBV27,TRBD1,.
TGTGCCAGCAGCTACCCCCCGGGAACCGGAGAGCTGTTTTTT,CASSYPPGTGELFF,TRBJ2-2,TRBV27,.,.
TGTGCCAGCAGGGAGAGTGTAGGCACAGATACGCAGTATTTT,CASRESVGTDTQYF,TRBJ2-3,TRBV27,.,.